These T cell receptor beta chains were read from a single sample in a study of T cell responses to AZD1222 COVID-19 vaccine. Measured with immunoSEQ multiplex PCR; TCRdb has only the in-frame clones, and not every one. The repertoire holds 100,000 to 150,000 clones, about 85% seen once, with 1.5% in the top ten. Source: peripheral blood, taken on day 0 of AZD1222 vaccination. The receptors come from an adult in good health. Both conserved end residues are part of each CDR3. Each record gives: V gene, D gene, clone size, J gene, CDR3 protein, CDR3 DNA. A D gene is named only where the DNA matches it firmly. Not every row has a clone size; where given, it reads once, few, many or a size class.

V: TRBV5-1
D: TRBD1
size: -
J: TRBJ1-5
CDR3: CASSLIGGTGVQPQHF
DNA: TGCGCCAGCAGCTTGATAGGTGGGACAGGGGTTCAGCCCCAGCATTTT

V: TRBV9
D: -
size: -
J: TRBJ1-2
CDR3: CASSPGRGSGYGYTF
DNA: TGTGCCAGCAGCCCCGGCAGGGGTTCGGGCTATGGCTACACCTTC

V: TRBV6-2/TRBV6-3
D: TRBD1
size: -
J: TRBJ1-6
CDR3: CASSYTGQGITPLHF
DNA: TGTGCCAGCAGTTACACGGGACAGGGGATTACTCCCCTCCACTTT

V: TRBV5-6
D: TRBD2
size: -
J: TRBJ2-7
CDR3: CASSLLRGDYGVQQYF
DNA: TGTGCCAGCAGCTTGCTCCGGGGGGACTACGGAGTGCAGCAGTACTTC

V: TRBV18
D: TRBD1
size: -
J: TRBJ1-3
CDR3: CASSRDRASGNTIYF
DNA: TGTGCCAGCTCACGGGACAGGGCGTCTGGAAACACCATATATTTT

V: TRBV5-5
D: -
size: -
J: TRBJ2-7
CDR3: CASSLSRPSLEYF
DNA: TGTGCCAGCAGCCTCTCTAGGCCGAGTTTGGAGTACTTC

V: TRBV15
D: -
size: -
J: TRBJ2-7
CDR3: CATSRDFRTEFSYEQYF
DNA: TGTGCCACCAGCAGAGATTTCCGGACAGAGTTTTCCTACGAGCAGTACTTC

V: TRBV9
D: -
size: -
J: TRBJ2-5
CDR3: CASSSAAGRETQYF
DNA: TGTGCCAGCAGCTCAGCTGCGGGGAGGGAGACCCAGTACTTC

V: TRBV6-1
D: -
size: -
J: TRBJ2-2
CDR3: CASSELRGGTGELFF
DNA: TGTGCCAGCAGTGAATTAAGGGGGGGGACCGGGGAGCTGTTTTTT

V: TRBV30
D: TRBD1
size: -
J: TRBJ1-5
CDR3: CAWSGPGQVNQPQHF
DNA: TGTGCCTGGAGTGGGCCAGGACAGGTAAATCAGCCCCAGCATTTT

V: TRBV30
D: TRBD1
size: once
J: TRBJ2-1
CDR3: CAWREVGTGVREQFF
DNA: TGTGCCTGGAGAGAGGTTGGGACAGGGGTCCGCGAGCAGTTCTTC

V: TRBV28
D: -
size: -
J: TRBJ1-1
CDR3: CASSPPAMNTEAFF
DNA: TGTGCCAGCAGTCCACCCGCCATGAACACTGAAGCTTTCTTT

V: TRBV25-1
D: TRBD2
size: -
J: TRBJ2-7
CDR3: CASSGLGGGEQYF
DNA: TGTGCCAGCAGTGGCCTCGGGGGGGGCGAGCAGTACTTC

V: TRBV12-3/TRBV12-4
D: -
size: -
J: TRBJ1-5
CDR3: CASSWYNQPQHF
DNA: TGTGCCAGCAGTTGGTATAATCAGCCCCAGCATTTT

V: TRBV19
D: -
size: -
J: TRBJ2-2
CDR3: CASTPDRVPTGELFF
DNA: TGTGCCAGTACCCCGGACAGAGTACCTACCGGGGAGCTGTTTTTT

V: TRBV19
D: -
size: -
J: TRBJ1-6
CDR3: CASTVTGRNSPLHF
DNA: TGTGCCAGTACCGTGACAGGCCGAAATTCACCCCTCCACTTT

V: TRBV7-9
D: TRBD2
size: -
J: TRBJ2-5
CDR3: CASSLGAGSQETQYF
DNA: TGTGCCAGCAGCTTAGGAGCGGGATCACAAGAGACCCAGTACTTC

V: TRBV5-8
D: TRBD1
size: once
J: TRBJ1-2
CDR3: CASSIGQADYGYTF
DNA: TGTGCCAGCAGCATCGGACAGGCAGACTATGGCTACACCTTC

V: TRBV7-2
D: -
size: -
J: TRBJ2-2
CDR3: CASSLLGTLTGELFF
DNA: TGTGCCAGCAGCCTCCTTGGGACGTTAACCGGGGAGCTGTTTTTT

V: TRBV7-3
D: -
size: -
J: TRBJ1-1
CDR3: CASSPSPGSTEAFF
DNA: TGTGCCAGCAGCCCAAGCCCCGGGAGTACTGAAGCTTTCTTT

V: TRBV5-5
D: TRBD1
size: -
J: TRBJ2-7
CDR3: CASSPRGPPYEQYF
DNA: TGTGCCAGCAGCCCCAGGGGGCCGCCGTACGAGCAGTACTTC

V: TRBV7-9
D: -
size: once
J: TRBJ2-7
CDR3: CASSVRATYEQYF
DNA: TGTGCCAGCAGCGTTCGGGCCACCTACGAGCAGTACTTC

V: TRBV28
D: -
size: -
J: TRBJ2-5
CDR3: CASSRRSAQYF
DNA: TGTGCCAGCAGCCGCCGTTCGGCCCAGTACTTC

V: TRBV7-6
D: -
size: -
J: TRBJ2-1
CDR3: CASSPIQVGRYNEQFF
DNA: TGTGCCAGCAGCCCGATTCAGGTGGGCAGATACAATGAGCAGTTCTTC

V: TRBV28
D: -
size: -
J: TRBJ1-2
CDR3: CASSPPAAAHGYTF
DNA: TGTGCCAGCAGCCCCCCTGCGGCAGCCCATGGCTACACCTTC

V: TRBV19
D: TRBD2
size: -
J: TRBJ2-5
CDR3: CASSPRGSGGKETQYF
DNA: TGTGCCAGTAGTCCCCGCGGGAGTGGGGGGAAAGAGACCCAGTACTTC

V: TRBV7-6
D: TRBD2
size: -
J: TRBJ2-3
CDR3: CASSLRGGGLDTQYF
DNA: TGTGCCAGCAGCCTACGGGGCGGGGGGTTAGATACGCAGTATTTT

V: TRBV6-5
D: -
size: -
J: TRBJ1-6
CDR3: CASSYSPDRPLHF
DNA: TGTGCCAGCAGTTACTCCCCGGACCGTCCCCTCCACTTT

V: TRBV4-1
D: -
size: once
J: TRBJ2-2
CDR3: CASRRQPNTGELFF
DNA: TGCGCCAGCCGAAGGCAGCCGAACACCGGGGAGCTGTTTTTT